The rows below give T cell receptor beta chains drawn from one sample of a study of T cell repertoires in cytomegalovirus infection. Which antigens these TCRs recognize remains unknown. TCRdb used MiXCR to reprocess the reads, holding one entry per CDR3 protein. This sample carries 550,000 to 700,000 distinct CDR3 sequences, 35% to 50% of them seen once, and the ten largest clones take more than 40%. The sequenced sample was cultured PBMCs, obtained from culture after CMV antigen stimulation. The receptor source for this set is a human donor in good health (CMV status not recorded). Some clones in this sample may be carry-over from other donors' samples. The CDR3 runs from the conserved cysteine through the conserved F or W. The D gene is left open where the match is weak. Size tells how often a clone was seen (once, few, many) or the class of an expanded clone, and some rows leave it out.

size	D	J	V	CDR3
NA	NA	TRBJ2-1	TRBV7-6	CASGPRGPDEQFF
NA	NA	TRBJ2-7	TRBV20-1	CSATNPQPLDYEQYF
NA	NA	TRBJ2-1	TRBV7-2	CASSLVAGNNEQFF
NA	NA	TRBJ1-2	TRBV28	CASSFLLYGYTF
NA	NA	TRBJ1-1	TRBV7-2	CASSRDSRNTEAFF
few	NA	TRBJ1-6	TRBV6-1	CASSEDGFRPLHF
NA	NA	TRBJ2-2	TRBV10-3	CAISDLGPSKLFF
NA	TRBD2	TRBJ2-5	TRBV3-1	CASSQGVKDPGLLQETQYF
NA	NA	TRBJ2-5	TRBV7-2	CASSLGTFQETQYF
few	TRBD2	TRBJ2-6	TRBV12-3/TRBV12-4	CASSPGLAGISGANVLTF
NA	NA	TRBJ2-5	TRBV28	CASSLSWASVGETQYF
NA	NA	TRBJ2-1	TRBV20-1	CSARGGVGLDEQFF
NA	NA	TRBJ1-1	TRBV12-3/TRBV12-4	CASSKGGEAFF
NA	NA	TRBJ1-1	TRBV6-1	CASSESFGQNTEAFF
NA	NA	TRBJ2-3	TRBV7-8	CASAPGLRSVGTQYF
NA	TRBD2	TRBJ2-5	TRBV7-2	CASSVRRGGGRQETQYF
NA	TRBD2	TRBJ2-1	TRBV7-6	CASSRAGGPSYNEQFF
NA	TRBD2	TRBJ2-1	TRBV12-3/TRBV12-4	CASRTSGETPYNEQFF
few	TRBD1	TRBJ2-1	TRBV28	CASSTGTGTYNEQFF
NA	TRBD1	TRBJ2-7	TRBV6-1	CAGAGQGAYEQYF
NA	TRBD1	TRBJ1-5	TRBV28	CASMPVGTVYGQPQHF
NA	TRBD1	TRBJ1-2	TRBV10-3	CAIKDRATNYGYTF
NA	NA	TRBJ2-5	TRBV12-5	CASGLVPAETQYF
many	TRBD1	TRBJ2-3	TRBV27	CASSLGQASLTDTQYF
NA	NA	TRBJ2-4	TRBV7-8	CASSPQNRHPNIQYF
NA	NA	TRBJ2-3	TRBV20-1	CSATYSRDSTDTQYF
many	NA	TRBJ1-5	TRBV7-2	CASSFTLNQPQHF
NA	TRBD2	TRBJ2-7	TRBV6-2/TRBV6-3	CASAPRGTSGSHEQYF
NA	TRBD2	TRBJ2-7	TRBV7-9	CASSPGGASGTYEQYF
few	NA	TRBJ2-7	TRBV18	CASSNGVSSYEQYF
NA	NA	TRBJ2-2	TRBV19	CASSIVGVTGELFF
few	NA	TRBJ1-1	TRBV6-2/TRBV6-3	CASSRPNTEAFF
few	NA	TRBJ2-1	TRBV12-5	CASGPHIAVASEQFF
few	TRBD1	TRBJ2-3	TRBV5-1	CASSVDRVTDTQYF
NA	TRBD1	TRBJ1-6	TRBV5-5	CASSLTGGEGSPLHF
NA	NA	TRBJ1-1	TRBV6-2/TRBV6-3	CASRERWMNTEAFF
NA	NA	TRBJ2-2	TRBV7-2	CASSSARSGELFF
NA	NA	TRBJ2-7	TRBV20-1	CSARNSWGGGDEQYF
many	NA	TRBJ2-1	TRBV7-2	CASSLDVGEQFF
few	NA	TRBJ2-5	TRBV4-1	CASSHFTEQETQYF
few	TRBD2	TRBJ2-5	TRBV10-3	CAISELPGLARRETQYF
few	TRBD2	TRBJ2-2	TRBV6-1	CASSGLAVTGELFF
NA	TRBD2	TRBJ2-1	TRBV5-5	CASSWDLGGRANEQFF
NA	NA	TRBJ1-4	TRBV12-3/TRBV12-4	CASSDRGSTNEKLFF
few	TRBD2	TRBJ2-1	TRBV12-3/TRBV12-4	CASSPPTSGGAIRFF
few	NA	TRBJ2-7	TRBV20-1	CSAIAISYEQYF
few	NA	TRBJ2-6	TRBV5-4	CASSFYGSSGANVLTF
few	NA	TRBJ1-4	TRBV27	CASSAGQGWEKLFF
NA	NA	TRBJ2-7	TRBV6-8	CASSLGSSGLNEQYF
NA	NA	TRBJ2-7	TRBV6-2/TRBV6-3	CASSFFPSDSYEQYF
NA	TRBD2	TRBJ2-1	TRBV5-6	CASSLGGLAGGRGEQFF
few	NA	TRBJ2-5	TRBV7-9	CASSLTRGQETQYF
NA	NA	TRBJ2-5	TRBV2	CASSRRGDRETQYF
once	NA	TRBJ1-2	TRBV6-6	CASVEPQLYGYTF
NA	NA	TRBJ2-5	TRBV7-9	CASSLGSPLISAQYF
once	TRBD1	TRBJ1-2	TRBV29-1	CSATAGTANYGYTF